This TCR beta chain appears in the sequencing data of a study of cytomegalovirus exposure and HLA in healthy donors. Study-wide context: Early released data had 80 million or so unique TCRs, all coming from HLA-typed donors.

Study-wide points: In vitro confirmation showed a few CMV-associated chains to be CMV antigen specific. Most of the TCR beta V segments (in an earlier analysis) were productive either about 90% or about 30% of the time. While the bulk of TCR sequences proved rare, some public TCRs turned up in many donors.

This CDR3 is 13 amino acids long. The germline gives CDR1 MNHEY, CDR2 SVGAGI. Trimming removed 5 bases from V and 6 bases from J, with 13 bases in between. The PCR made use of 60 Vbeta and 13 Jbeta primers. The table came from immunoSEQ multiplex PCR; TCRdb's copy has only in-frame clones and leaves some out. This table holds roughly 120,000 clones, around 82% found once. A remark on this clone: No antigen is known for it.

The clonotype originates from a male donor in good health and CMV-seropositive. Sequenced material: PBMCs. The chain has TRBV6-5 and TRBJ1-1; D call uncertain. The CDR3 DNA sequence: TGTGCCAGCAGTCCAATCCACAGTTCTGAAGCTTTCTTT. The encoded protein is CASSPIHSSEAFF.